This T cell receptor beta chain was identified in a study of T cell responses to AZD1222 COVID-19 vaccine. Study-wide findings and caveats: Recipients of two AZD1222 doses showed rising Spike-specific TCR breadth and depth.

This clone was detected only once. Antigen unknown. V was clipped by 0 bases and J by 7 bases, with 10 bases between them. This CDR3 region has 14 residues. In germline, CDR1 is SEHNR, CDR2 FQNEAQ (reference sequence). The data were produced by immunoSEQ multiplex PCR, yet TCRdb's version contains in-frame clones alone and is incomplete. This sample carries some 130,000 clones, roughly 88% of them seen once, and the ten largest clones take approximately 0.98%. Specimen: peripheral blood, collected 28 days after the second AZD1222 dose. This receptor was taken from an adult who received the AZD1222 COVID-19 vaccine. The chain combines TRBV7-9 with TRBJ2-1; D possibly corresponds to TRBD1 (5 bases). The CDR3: CASSLAGPGNEQFF. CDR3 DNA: TGTGCCAGCAGCTTAGCGGGGCCAGGGAATGAGCAGTTCTTC.